The 3 T cell receptor beta chains below come from one sample, sequenced in a study of shared clonotypes between healthy human individuals. This table comes from immunoSEQ multiplex PCR, and its TCRdb copy is limited to in-frame clones, with some not included. The data show hundreds of thousands of clones, 55% to 85% seen once. The material sequenced was memory CD4+ T cells sorted from blood. Subset indicated: CD45RA-negative fraction. These receptors came from a woman aged 25 to 45 in good health.

This chain connects TRBV4-1 to TRBJ2-1, with 7 nucleotides matching TRBD1. Germline assignment: CDR1 MGHRA and CDR2 YSYEKL. After removal of 5 bases from V and 4 bases from J, the junction contained 5 bases not matched to a gene. The CDR3 loop spans 14 amino acids. The CDR3 loop reads CASSTGDGYNEQFF. The CDR3 DNA sequence: TGCGCCAGCAGCACAGGGGACGGATACAATGAGCAGTTCTTC.

This clone appeared a few times. This sequence joins TRBV28 and TRBJ2-1, with D possibly TRBD2 on 6 matching bases. From germline, CDR1 is MDHEN and CDR2 SYDVKM. V dropped 5 bases and J dropped 2 bases, with 13 bases sitting between them. This CDR3 is 15 amino acids long. The CDR3 sequence is CASSPPWGAYNEQFF. CDR3 DNA sequence: TGTGCCAGCAGTCCACCTTGGGGGGCCTACAATGAGCAGTTCTTC.

The chain employs TRBV11-3 and TRBJ2-5; a possible D gene is TRBD2 (6 bases). The V gene lost 5 bases and the J gene lost 1 base, with 17 bases spanning the gap. This CDR3 contains 16 residues. The V gene's germline CDR1 is SGHNT and CDR2 YENEEA. The CDR3 region is CASSPNSGPTQETQYF. Here the CDR3 DNA reads TGTGCCAGCAGCCCCAATAGCGGACCCACCCAAGAGACCCAGTACTTC.